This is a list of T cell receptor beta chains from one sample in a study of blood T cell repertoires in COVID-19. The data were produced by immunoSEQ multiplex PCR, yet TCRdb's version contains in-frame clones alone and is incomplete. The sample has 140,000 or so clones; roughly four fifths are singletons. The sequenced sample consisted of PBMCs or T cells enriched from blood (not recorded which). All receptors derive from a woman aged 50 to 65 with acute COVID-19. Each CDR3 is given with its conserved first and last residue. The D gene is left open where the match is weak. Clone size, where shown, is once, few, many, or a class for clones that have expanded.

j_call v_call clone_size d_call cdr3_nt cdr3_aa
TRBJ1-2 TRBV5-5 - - TGTGCCAGCAGCTTGACCTTACAAGCTAACTATGGCTACACCTTC CASSLTLQANYGYTF
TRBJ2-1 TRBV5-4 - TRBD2 TGTGCCAGCAGCCAAACTAGCGGGGCCATAAATGAGCAGTTCTTC CASSQTSGAINEQFF
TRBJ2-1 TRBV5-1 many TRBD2 TGCGCCAGCAGCTTACCGGGACTAGCGGGGAGGAGTAGCTCCTACAATGAGCAGTTCTTC CASSLPGLAGRSSSYNEQFF
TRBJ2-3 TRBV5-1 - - TGCGCCAGCAGCCCAACTCCAACAGGTTACACAGATACGCAGTATTTT CASSPTPTGYTDTQYF
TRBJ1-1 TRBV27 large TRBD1 TGTGCCAGCAGTACGACCTTCGGGACAGGGAACACTGAAGCTTTCTTT CASSTTFGTGNTEAFF
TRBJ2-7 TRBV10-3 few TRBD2 TGTGCCATCAGTGAGACAAGCGGGAGGGTTTCCTACGAGCAGTACTTC CAISETSGRVSYEQYF
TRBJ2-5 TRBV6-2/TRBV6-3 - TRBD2 TGTGCCAGCAGTTACGGGCTAGCGGGAAGGTACCAAGAGACCCAGTACTTC CASSYGLAGRYQETQYF
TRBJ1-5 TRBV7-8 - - TGTGCCAGCAGCTTAGCGGGAGGGGGACGTAGTCAGCCCCAGCATTTT CASSLAGGGRSQPQHF
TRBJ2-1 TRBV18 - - TGTGCCAGCTCACTCAGTCCGGGAGTGATCTCTAATGAGCAGTTCTTC CASSLSPGVISNEQFF
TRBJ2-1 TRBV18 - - TGTGCCAGCTCACCAGCCAGGGGATTCTCCTACAATGAGCAGTTCTTC CASSPARGFSYNEQFF
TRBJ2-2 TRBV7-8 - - TGTGCCAGCAGCTCGCGGGTGAACGGGGAGCTGTTTTTT CASSSRVNGELFF
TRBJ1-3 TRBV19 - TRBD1 TGTGCCAGCAAGACAGGGGGCGACGGAAACACCATATATTTT CASKTGGDGNTIYF
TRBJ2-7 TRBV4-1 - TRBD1 TGCGCCAGCAGCGCCGGGACAGGGCCCTACGAGCAGTACTTC CASSAGTGPYEQYF
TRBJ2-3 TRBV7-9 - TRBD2 TGTGCCAGCAGCTTAGGTCGACTAGCGGACACAGATACGCAGTATTTT CASSLGRLADTDTQYF
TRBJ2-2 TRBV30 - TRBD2 TGTGCCTGGAGTGTACCTCCTAGCGGGAGAGGGAGGAACACCGGGGAGCTGTTTTTT CAWSVPPSGRGRNTGELFF
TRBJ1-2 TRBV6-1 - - TGTGCCAGCAGTGAAATGGGCAGGGGAAACGGCTACACCTTC CASSEMGRGNGYTF
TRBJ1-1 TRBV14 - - TGTGCCAGCAGCCCGCCCGGTATGAACACTGAAGCTTTCTTT CASSPPGMNTEAFF
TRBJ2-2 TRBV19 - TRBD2 TGTGCCAGTAGTCAGGGACTAGCGGGAGGGTCGAACACCGGGGAGCTGTTTTTT CASSQGLAGGSNTGELFF
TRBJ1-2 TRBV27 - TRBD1 TGTGCCAGCAGTTCAGACAGGGGAAACTATGGCTACACCTTC CASSSDRGNYGYTF
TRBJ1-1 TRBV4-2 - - TGTGCCAGCAGCCAAGAAGGCCCCGCAGGGACTGAAGCTTTCTTT CASSQEGPAGTEAFF
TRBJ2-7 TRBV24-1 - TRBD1 TGTGCCACCAGTGATGCCGGACAGGCCTACGAGCAGTACTTC CATSDAGQAYEQYF
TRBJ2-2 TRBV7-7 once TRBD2 TGTGCTAGCAGCGCAGACCTCACTAGCGGGAGACATACCGGGGAGCTGTTTTTT CASSADLTSGRHTGELFF
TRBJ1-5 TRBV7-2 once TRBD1 TGTGCCAGCAGCTCACCGGGACAGGGAAATAGCAATCAGCCCCAGCATTTT CASSSPGQGNSNQPQHF
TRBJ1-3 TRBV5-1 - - TGCGCCAGCAGCTTAGAGGGTCAGGGGCGGTGGTATTTT CASSLEGQGRWYF
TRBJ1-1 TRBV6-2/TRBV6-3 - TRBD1 TGTGCCAGCAGTCGCCCAGGGGGCACTGAAGCTTTCTTT CASSRPGGTEAFF
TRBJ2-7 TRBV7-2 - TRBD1 TGTGCCAGCAGCCCTGGATGGACAGGCTACGAGCAGTACTTC CASSPGWTGYEQYF
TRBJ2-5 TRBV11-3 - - TGTGCCAGCAGCTTACCGGGAGAGGAGACCCAGTACTTC CASSLPGEETQYF
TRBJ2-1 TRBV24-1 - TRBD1 TGTGCCACCCGAGGGACAGGTCGAGGGAATGAGCAGTTCTTC CATRGTGRGNEQFF
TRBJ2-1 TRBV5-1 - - TGCGCCAGCAGACAGGGTTACAATGAGCAGTTCTTC CASRQGYNEQFF
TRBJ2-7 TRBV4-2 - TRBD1 TGTGCCAGCGGTTATGGACTGCAGGGGGCCTACGAGCAGTACTTC CASGYGLQGAYEQYF
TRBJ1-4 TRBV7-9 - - TGTGCCAGCAGCTTAGATCCAGGGGCAAATGAAAAACTGTTTTTT CASSLDPGANEKLFF
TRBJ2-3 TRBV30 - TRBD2 TGTGCCTGGAGTGTCGGGCTAGCGGGAGGATCGGATACGCAGTATTTT CAWSVGLAGGSDTQYF
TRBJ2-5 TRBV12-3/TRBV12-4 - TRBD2 TGTGCCAGCAAGATAGCGGGAGAAGAGACCCAGTACTTC CASKIAGEETQYF
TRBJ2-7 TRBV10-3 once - TGTGCCACAACGAGAAGCTCCTACGAGCAGTACTTC CATTRSSYEQYF
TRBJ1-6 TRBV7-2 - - TGTGCCAGCAGCCCGACAGCTTATAATTCACCCCTCCACTTT CASSPTAYNSPLHF
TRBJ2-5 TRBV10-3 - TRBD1 TGTGCCATCAGTGCGGACAGGGGGTACGAGACCCAGTACTTC CAISADRGYETQYF
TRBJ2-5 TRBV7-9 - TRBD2 TGTGCCAGCACCCAGATAGCGGGAGAGACCCAGTACTTC CASTQIAGETQYF
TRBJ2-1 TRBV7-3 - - TGTGCCAGCAGCTTCACCTTAACTAGCCCAGGCTCCTACAATGAGCAGTTCTTC CASSFTLTSPGSYNEQFF
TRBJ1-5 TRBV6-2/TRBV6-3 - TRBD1 TGTGCCAGCAGTTGGACAGGGCCTCAGCCCCAGCATTTT CASSWTGPQPQHF
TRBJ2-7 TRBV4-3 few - TGCGCCAGCAGCCAAGAGGGGGTAACGGGGGGCGCGCAGTACTTC CASSQEGVTGGAQYF
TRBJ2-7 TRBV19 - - TGTGCCAGTAGTACCAAGGTACTAGTCTCCGAATACGAGCAGTACTTC CASSTKVLVSEYEQYF
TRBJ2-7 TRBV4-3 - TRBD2 TGCGCCAGCAGCCAAGATAGAGCGGGAGAAATCTACGAGCAGTACTTC CASSQDRAGEIYEQYF
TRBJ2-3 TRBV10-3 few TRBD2 TGTGCCATCAGTGATCCGGGACTAGCGGGAGCAGATACGCAGTATTTT CAISDPGLAGADTQYF
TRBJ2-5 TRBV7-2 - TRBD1 TGTGCCAGCAGCTTAGTGGGGACAGGGGGTCAAGAGACCCAGTACTTC CASSLVGTGGQETQYF
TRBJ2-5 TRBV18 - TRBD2 TGTGCCAGCGCGATAGCGGGAGGGCAAGAGACCCAGTACTTC CASAIAGGQETQYF